This TCR beta chain was sequenced in a study of blood T cells in healthy people across ages. Points from the study as a whole: With age, beta diversity per million T cells declined roughly linearly, significantly by approximately 40.

Primed by a sample-barcoded 5' primer and a J-beta primer mix, a second PCR proceeded for roughly 6 to 12 cycles. Using its own MiXCR run on the 5' RACE reads, TCRdb lists one record per CDR3 protein. The sample includes about 1.5 million distinct CDR3 sequences, 42% of them seen just once. Points on this clonotype: Its specificity is unknown.

V trimming: 6 bases; J trimming: 1 base; junction bases outside the gene matches: 6. CDR3 size: 15 residues. The chain recombines TRBV12-3 or TRBV12-4 with TRBJ2-5, with 9 bases that match TRBD2. The receptor comes from a young woman in good health. Material for sequencing was blood. In DNA form, the CDR3 reads TGTGCCAGCAGACCGAGCGGGGGGTTCCAAGAGACCCAGTACTTC. Protein product: CASRPSGGFQETQYF.